A selection of T cell receptor beta chains follows, all from one sample in a study of T-cell reconstitution after alpha-beta-depleted transplantation in children. A single record per CDR3 protein comes from TCRdb applying MiXCR to the PCR reads. The table has around 400,000 distinct CDR3 sequences, roughly a tenth seen once. The source was PBMCs from the stem cell graft donor, collected from the stem cell graft. Receptors originate from a human donor who donated a stem cell graft to a child with acute myeloid leukemia. Both conserved end residues are part of each CDR3. The order of the fields is D gene, V gene, J gene, clone size, CDR3 DNA, CDR3 protein. The D gene is left open where the match is weak. Where a row states a size, it is once, few, many or the class of an expanded clone; other rows omit it.

d_call: NA; v_call: TRBV10-3; j_call: TRBJ2-4; clone_size: NA; cdr3_nt: TGTGCCATCAGTGAGGAATGGGGGACGACCAAAAACATTCAGTACTTC; cdr3_aa: CAISEEWGTTKNIQYF
d_call: NA; v_call: TRBV7-6; j_call: TRBJ1-3; clone_size: few; cdr3_nt: TGTGCCAGCAGCAAAGGGGGTGCCGGAAACACCATATATTTT; cdr3_aa: CASSKGGAGNTIYF
d_call: NA; v_call: TRBV7-2; j_call: TRBJ2-7; clone_size: few; cdr3_nt: TGTGCCAGCAGCTTCGAGCGCCCGTACGAGCAGTACTTC; cdr3_aa: CASSFERPYEQYF
d_call: NA; v_call: TRBV30; j_call: TRBJ1-4; clone_size: NA; cdr3_nt: TGTGCCTGGAGTGTACTATCAGGGCCCGAAAAACTGTTTTTT; cdr3_aa: CAWSVLSGPEKLFF
d_call: NA; v_call: TRBV18; j_call: TRBJ1-1; clone_size: few; cdr3_nt: TGTGCCAGCTCACCACCTGCATCCAACACGGCTGAAGCTTTCTTT; cdr3_aa: CASSPPASNTAEAFF
d_call: NA; v_call: TRBV12-3/TRBV12-4; j_call: TRBJ1-1; clone_size: many; cdr3_nt: TGTGCCAGCAGTTTGAGGGCAGGGGACACTGAAGCTTTCTTT; cdr3_aa: CASSLRAGDTEAFF
d_call: NA; v_call: TRBV19; j_call: TRBJ2-2; clone_size: NA; cdr3_nt: TGTGCCAGTAGCCCGGGCCTCGGTACCGGGGAGCTGTTTTTT; cdr3_aa: CASSPGLGTGELFF
d_call: NA; v_call: TRBV20-1; j_call: TRBJ1-2; clone_size: few; cdr3_nt: TGCAGTGCTAGAGAGCTAAACAGAGACTATGGCTACACCTTC; cdr3_aa: CSARELNRDYGYTF
d_call: NA; v_call: TRBV20-1; j_call: TRBJ2-7; clone_size: few; cdr3_nt: TGCAGTGCTAGACCCCTGGGGGGCTCCTACGAGCAGTACTTC; cdr3_aa: CSARPLGGSYEQYF
d_call: NA; v_call: TRBV12-3/TRBV12-4; j_call: TRBJ2-2; clone_size: few; cdr3_nt: TGTGCCAGCAGTTTCGGGCGGGACGGGGAGCTGTTTTTT; cdr3_aa: CASSFGRDGELFF
d_call: NA; v_call: TRBV29-1; j_call: TRBJ1-3; clone_size: NA; cdr3_nt: TGCAGCGTTGGCGGGGGAAGTGGAAACACCATATATTTT; cdr3_aa: CSVGGGSGNTIYF
d_call: NA; v_call: TRBV5-1; j_call: TRBJ2-7; clone_size: many; cdr3_nt: TGCGCCAGCAGCTTACGCCGGGACGCTGGCTCCTACGAGCAGTACTTC; cdr3_aa: CASSLRRDAGSYEQYF
d_call: TRBD2; v_call: TRBV20-1; j_call: TRBJ2-3; clone_size: few; cdr3_nt: TGCAGTGCCCAAAGCGGGGTGAACACAGATACGCAGTATTTT; cdr3_aa: CSAQSGVNTDTQYF
d_call: NA; v_call: TRBV29-1; j_call: TRBJ1-2; clone_size: NA; cdr3_nt: TGCAGCGTAGAACCGCGGGGGTCCTATGGCTACACCTTC; cdr3_aa: CSVEPRGSYGYTF
d_call: NA; v_call: TRBV20-1; j_call: TRBJ2-5; clone_size: NA; cdr3_nt: TGCAGTGCTAGATCGACCCCCGGCGAGACCCAGTACTTC; cdr3_aa: CSARSTPGETQYF
d_call: TRBD2; v_call: TRBV9; j_call: TRBJ2-5; clone_size: NA; cdr3_nt: TGTGCCAGCAGCGTAGATGGTAGCGGGGTTCAAGAGACCAAGTACTTC; cdr3_aa: CASSVDGSGVQETKYF
d_call: NA; v_call: TRBV7-8; j_call: TRBJ2-3; clone_size: NA; cdr3_nt: TGTGCCAGCAGCTTAAGGCGGGTTGACTGCGCCACAGATACGCAGTATTTT; cdr3_aa: CASSLRRVDCATDTQYF
d_call: TRBD2; v_call: TRBV9; j_call: TRBJ2-1; clone_size: many; cdr3_nt: TGTGCCAGCAGCTTAACTGGCGGGAGTATCAATGAGCAGTTCTTC; cdr3_aa: CASSLTGGSINEQFF
d_call: NA; v_call: TRBV5-1; j_call: TRBJ1-3; clone_size: many; cdr3_nt: TGCGCCAGCAGCTTGGTGCAGGGTGGAAACACCATATATTTT; cdr3_aa: CASSLVQGGNTIYF
d_call: TRBD2; v_call: TRBV20-1; j_call: TRBJ2-3; clone_size: many; cdr3_nt: TGCAGTGTAAAGGGGACTACCGATACGCAGTATTTT; cdr3_aa: CSVKGTTDTQYF
d_call: TRBD2; v_call: TRBV5-1; j_call: TRBJ2-3; clone_size: few; cdr3_nt: TGCGCCAGCAGCCCGGATGCGGGAGCGGGCACAGATACGCAGTATTTT; cdr3_aa: CASSPDAGAGTDTQYF
d_call: NA; v_call: TRBV20-1; j_call: TRBJ2-7; clone_size: few; cdr3_nt: TGCAGTGCTACAGGCCCAAACTCCTACGAGCAGTACTTC; cdr3_aa: CSATGPNSYEQYF
d_call: TRBD1; v_call: TRBV20-1; j_call: TRBJ1-6; clone_size: NA; cdr3_nt: TGCAGTGCTAGAGATAGGACAGGGGTTAATTCACCCCTCCACTTT; cdr3_aa: CSARDRTGVNSPLHF
d_call: NA; v_call: TRBV29-1; j_call: TRBJ2-7; clone_size: NA; cdr3_nt: TGCAGCGTTGATTCCCTAGTTAGCGACGAGCAGTACTTC; cdr3_aa: CSVDSLVSDEQYF
d_call: TRBD1; v_call: TRBV9; j_call: TRBJ2-5; clone_size: NA; cdr3_nt: TGTGCCAGCAGAGGGACAGCCGAGACCCAGTACTTC; cdr3_aa: CASRGTAETQYF
d_call: TRBD1; v_call: TRBV5-1; j_call: TRBJ2-2; clone_size: NA; cdr3_nt: TGCGCCAGCAGCCCTACAGACAGGGGAGCGTACACCGGGGAGCTGTTTTTT; cdr3_aa: CASSPTDRGAYTGELFF
d_call: NA; v_call: TRBV9; j_call: TRBJ2-1; clone_size: NA; cdr3_nt: TGTGCCAGCAGCGTAGAGGGACTGGTATACAATGAGCAGTTCTTC; cdr3_aa: CASSVEGLVYNEQFF
d_call: NA; v_call: TRBV19; j_call: TRBJ2-7; clone_size: NA; cdr3_nt: TGTGCCAGTAGCCAACAGGGAGAAGGGTCCCACGAGCAGTACTTC; cdr3_aa: CASSQQGEGSHEQYF
d_call: TRBD2; v_call: TRBV9; j_call: TRBJ2-2; clone_size: many; cdr3_nt: TGTGCCAGCAGCCCCCAGGGCGGGAGTAACACCGGGGAGCTGTTTTTT; cdr3_aa: CASSPQGGSNTGELFF
d_call: NA; v_call: TRBV20-1; j_call: TRBJ2-3; clone_size: NA; cdr3_nt: TGCAGTGCTAGACCCGGTTCTACCTGGGGCACAGATACGCAGTATTTT; cdr3_aa: CSARPGSTWGTDTQYF
d_call: NA; v_call: TRBV7-2; j_call: TRBJ2-7; clone_size: few; cdr3_nt: TGTGCCAGCAGCTTAACCGTGGCCGAGCAGTACTTC; cdr3_aa: CASSLTVAEQYF
d_call: NA; v_call: TRBV20-1; j_call: TRBJ2-1; clone_size: few; cdr3_nt: TGCAGTGCTAGAGACGGGCGGCACCGAACGCACAATGAGCAGTTCTTC; cdr3_aa: CSARDGRHRTHNEQFF
d_call: NA; v_call: TRBV7-2; j_call: TRBJ2-1; clone_size: few; cdr3_nt: TGTGCCAGCAGCTTTTTAGGGTTGGCCGTCGGTGAGCAGTTCTTC; cdr3_aa: CASSFLGLAVGEQFF
d_call: NA; v_call: TRBV20-1; j_call: TRBJ2-7; clone_size: NA; cdr3_nt: TGCAGTGCTAGAGATAGGGGAGTTGGGGGGTCTCGGAACGAGCAGTACTTC; cdr3_aa: CSARDRGVGGSRNEQYF
d_call: TRBD1; v_call: TRBV6-1; j_call: TRBJ1-2; clone_size: many; cdr3_nt: TGTGCCAGCAGTCCAGGGGGCGAGGTATCTGGCTACACCTTC; cdr3_aa: CASSPGGEVSGYTF